This TCR beta chain was identified during a study of human T cells and chemical hapten exposure. Across the study: 2% DPC applied to an approximately 2 cm by approximately 2 cm arm area sensitized donors. General study findings and limits: PT1 expanded TCR numbers tracked positively with patch test score. Unchanged with DPC sensitization were TCRs above 1 in 1000 frequency.

The time point was: patch test 1, 2 weeks after DPC sensitization. Treatment of the sample: therapeutic diphenylcyclopropenone sensitization with weekly scalp DPC. Deletions cut 2 bases from V and 7 bases from J, with 12 bases between. The CDR3 has 13 residues. Germline assignment: CDR1 SGHRS and CDR2 YFSETQ. This clonotype appeared many times. Its antigen is not identified. TCRdb passed the RACE reads through MiXCR, listing each CDR3 protein once. This table has under 450,000 distinct CDR3 sequences, approximately 5.1% appearing once. This chain uses TRBV5-1 with TRBJ1-1; possible D gene TRBD1, 5 bases. The input for sequencing was whole blood, taken in connection with sensitization to the hapten diphenylcyclopropenone (DPC). This clonotype was obtained from a woman in her forties or fifties with alopecia areata. Some clones in this sample may be carry-over from other donors' samples. The chain's CDR3 is CASSFRPRDEAFF. CDR3 DNA sequence: TGCGCCAGCAGCTTCCGGCCCAGGGATGAAGCTTTCTTT. Using reference TRBV5-1 and TRBJ1-1 for the parts outside the CDR3, the full variable domain is KAGVTQTPRYLIKTRGQQVTLSCSPISGHRSVSWYQQTPGQGLQFLFEYFSETQRNKGNFPGRFSGRQFSNSRSEMNVSTLELGDSALYLCASSFRPRDEAFFGQGTRLTVV.